The sequence of this TCR beta chain was determined in a study of long-term antiretroviral therapy in people with HIV. The overall study: By about a decade, the earliest samples predate the 2015 immediate-ART recommendation. Overall study findings and caveats: Repertoire composition at all time points was dominated by clones that had expanded before ART. Diversity increased after ART yet remained lower than in transplant donor controls.

V was trimmed by 4 bases and J by 5 bases, leaving 6 bases between them. Germline-derived CDR1 and CDR2 are DFQATT and SNEGSKA (reference sequence). There are 10 residues in the CDR3. immunoSEQ v3.0 was run at survey level. Sequencing set out to capture roughly 40,000-50,000 T-cell genomes per sample. This table comes from immunoSEQ multiplex PCR, and its TCRdb copy is limited to in-frame clones, with some not included. The sample comprises some 25,000 clones, just over 85% of which are singletons, and more than 15% rests with the top ten. In its sample, this clone is medium-sized. The antigen is unknown.

V and J are TRBV20-1 and TRBJ2-7; D gene uncertain. The source is a man aged 45-60 years with HIV. The sample here was unsorted PBMCs, taken 1.2 years after starting antiretroviral therapy. CDR3 residues: CSAIINEQYF. The CDR3 nucleotides read TGCAGTGCTATCATCAACGAGCAGTACTTC.